These 12 T cell receptor beta chains were sequenced from one sample in a study of shared clonotypes between healthy human individuals. Produced via immunoSEQ multiplex PCR; TCRdb's table is partial and in-frame only. This sample has 90,000 to 120,000 clones, with just over 65% found just once. The sample comprised memory CD8+ T cells sorted from blood. Subset here: CD45RO+ cells pooled with CCR7-negative TemRA cells. These receptor sequences come from a woman aged 25-40 years in good health.

This clone came up a few times. The rearrangement joins TRBV27 to TRBJ2-1, with TRBD2 matching over 8 bases. CDR3 length equals 15 residues. Germline CDR1 is MNHEY and CDR2 is SMNVEV (reference sequence). The trim removed 5 bases at V and 7 bases at J, leaving 10 bases unmatched. The CDR3 region has the DNA TGTGCCAGCAGTAGCGGGAGCGGCCTGGGGAATGAGCAGTTCTTC. This translates into CASSSGSGLGNEQFF.

The rearrangement links TRBV2 to TRBJ1-3, with D maybe TRBD1 (5 bases). This CDR3 is 17 amino acids long. Germline V gives CDR1 SNHLY, CDR2 FYNNEI. V shed 7 bases and J shed 0 bases, with 19 bases lying between them. The CDR3 coding sequence is TGTGCCAGCATGGTCAGAGGACACTATATCTCTGGAAACACCATATATTTT. Translation: CASMVRGHYISGNTIYF.

This chain joins TRBV19 and TRBJ2-1; 10 nucleotides match TRBD1. The CDR3 is 14 residues long. From germline, CDR1 is LNHDA and CDR2 SQIVND (reference sequence). Trimming took 9 bases from V and 6 from J; bases not matched to a gene: 8. CDR3 sequence (DNA): TGTGCCAGCAGAAGGGACAGGGGATTCAATGAGCAGTTCTTC. This encodes CASRRDRGFNEQFF. The variable domain in full, with the rest retrieved from reference TRBV19 and TRBJ2-1, is DGGITQSPKYLFRKEGQNVTLSCEQNLNHDAMYWYRQDPGQGLRLIYYSQIVNDFQKGDIAEGYSVSREKKESFPLTVTSAQKNPTAFYLCASRRDRGFNEQFFGPGTRLTVL.

This rearrangement joins TRBV16 to TRBJ2-3; the match to TRBD1 covers 7 bases. J was trimmed by 2 bases and V by 2 bases; bases with no gene match: 13. The CDR3 has 18 residues. Germline V CDR1 and CDR2: KGHSY, FQNENV. CDR3 nucleotide sequence: TGTGCCAGCAGCCAAGCGGCCCGGGACCAGGGGGACACAGATACGCAGTATTTT. Encoded protein: CASSQAARDQGDTDTQYF.

V gene TRBV10-3 combines with J gene TRBJ2-7, with D uncertain. Trimming pared 5 bases from V and 2 bases from J, leaving 16 bases between. Germline CDR1 and CDR2: ENHRY and SYGVKD. The CDR3 sequence is 15 residues long. The CDR3 coding sequence is TGTGCCATCAGTCCCGAAGATCGACCCCCCTACGAGCAGTACTTC. It specifies CAISPEDRPPYEQYF.

This chain links TRBV10-3 with TRBJ2-1, with D perhaps TRBD1 (6 bases). This CDR3 has 13 residues. V was trimmed by 5 bases and J by 8 bases, leaving 13 bases between them. CDR1 and CDR2 (germline): ENHRY, SYGVKD. The CDR3 sequence: CAISFQGYDEQFF. The CDR3 DNA is TGTGCCATCAGTTTCCAGGGGTACGATGAGCAGTTCTTC.

The J gene is TRBJ1-5, the V gene TRBV25-1; 8 nucleotides line up with TRBD1. V lost 3 bases, J lost 5 bases, and 9 bases stayed unmatched. CDR3 size: 16 residues. Germline CDR1 and CDR2: MGHDK and SYGVNS. CDR3 sequence: CASSEPGQGQDQPQHF. The CDR3 DNA reads TGTGCCAGCAGTGAGCCCGGACAGGGTCAAGATCAGCCCCAGCATTTT.

This clone was picked up many times. This chain joins TRBV7-2 and TRBJ2-7; D possibly uses TRBD1 or TRBD2 (5 bases each). Germline CDR1 and CDR2: SGHTA and FQGNSA. The CDR3 runs 13 residues. Trimming took 3 bases from V and 6 from J, leaving 12 bases between them. The DNA of the CDR3 is TGTGCCAGCAGCTTCCCCCCGGGGCCCGAGCAGTACTTC. The encoded protein is CASSFPPGPEQYF.

The chain combines TRBV28 with TRBJ1-5; D not certain. Germline assignment: CDR1 MDHEN and CDR2 SYDVKM. This CDR3 is built from 16 residues. V shed 4 bases and J shed 0 bases, with 13 bases lying between them. The CDR3 here is CASSSYTDYSNQPQHF. CDR3 DNA: TGTGCCAGCAGTTCGTACACGGATTATAGCAATCAGCCCCAGCATTTT. Using reference TRBV28 and TRBJ1-5 for the parts outside the CDR3, the full variable domain is DVKVTQSSRYLVKRTGEKVFLECVQDMDHENMFWYRQDPGLGLRLIYFSYDVKMKEKGDIPEGYSVSREKKERFSLILESASTNQTSMYLCASSSYTDYSNQPQHFGDGTRLSIL.

There are a few counts of this clone. This chain uses TRBV28 with TRBJ1-2, with D possibly being TRBD1 (5 bases). V was shortened by 6 bases and J by 4 bases, with 21 bases between the two germline ends. The CDR3 has 16 amino acids. The germline CDR1 and CDR2 sequences are MDHEN and SYDVKM. In DNA, the CDR3 is TGTGCCAGCAGCCCCGCCCCAGGGTCGGTATCCTATGGCTACACCTTC. The encoded protein is CASSPAPGSVSYGYTF.

The gene calls are TRBV28 and TRBJ2-7; no reliable D call. V lost 10 bases and J 0 bases, leaving 10 bases between the germline ends. In germline, CDR1 is MDHEN, CDR2 SYDVKM. This CDR3 is 12 amino acids long. As DNA, the CDR3 is TGTGCCACCAAGCGTTTCTCCTACGAGCAGTACTTC. It codes for CATKRFSYEQYF.

V gene TRBV11-2 combines with J gene TRBJ2-2, with D uncertain. CDR1 is SGHAT, CDR2 FQNNGV, per germline. V dropped 4 bases and J dropped 3 bases, with 3 bases sitting between them. There are 12 residues in the CDR3. This CDR3 is CASSYYTGELFF. CDR3 nucleotide sequence: TGTGCCAGCAGCTACTACACCGGGGAGCTGTTTTTT.